This TCR beta chain was identified during a study of blood T cell repertoires in COVID-19. For the study at large: The samples span acute and convalescent COVID-19 from the United States, Italy and Spain. Sources were T cells, B-cell-depleted T cells, or PBMCs; the material itself was cDNA or gDNA.

As handled by the study authors: Amplification of reference gene primers was used by the study to estimate nucleated cell counts. The repertoire was sequenced with immunoSEQ multiplex PCR; TCRdb's copy has only in-frame clones and lacks some. From that table come the V and J calls and clone size; the DNA was used to work out D and trimming. The profile shows almost 400,000 clones, around 87% of them singletons. This clone has just one count. This CDR3 contains 11 residues. Germline-derived CDR1 and CDR2 are MNHEY and SVGAGI. V was clipped by 6 bases and J by 3 bases, with 6 bases between them. The Seattle patients joined while their infection was active and were tracked longitudinally afterward.

The chain carries TRBV6-5 and TRBJ2-7; no firm D call. This receptor was obtained from a woman aged 55-70 years with COVID-19, enrolled during active disease. The source material was peripheral blood. CDR3 in DNA: TGTGCCAGCAGAGACTTCTACGAGCAGTACTTC. It specifies CASRDFYEQYF.